One T cell receptor beta chain is described in this entry. Its antigen is still unknown. The record originates from a study of cytomegalovirus exposure and HLA in healthy donors. Overall study findings and caveats: Most CMV-associated TCR beta chains were later found to appear HLA-restricted.

The CDR3 runs to 15 residues. Germline CDR1 is LGHNA and CDR2 is YNFKEQ. Trimming stripped 3 bases from V and 2 bases from J, with 13 bases between. 60 Vbeta and 13 Jbeta primers were used in PCR. Clones were read by immunoSEQ multiplex PCR, and TCRdb kept only the in-frame ones, dropping some. This sample has tens of thousands of clones, with just under 80% found just once. The sequenced sample consisted of PBMCs. This chain links TRBV4-2 with TRBJ1-2; possibly TRBD1 for D (6 bases). This TCR was sampled from a male donor in good health and CMV-seropositive. CDR3 sequence reads: CASSHLTGENYGYTF. CDR3 coding DNA: TGTGCCAGCAGCCACCTGACAGGTGAAAACTATGGCTACACCTTC.